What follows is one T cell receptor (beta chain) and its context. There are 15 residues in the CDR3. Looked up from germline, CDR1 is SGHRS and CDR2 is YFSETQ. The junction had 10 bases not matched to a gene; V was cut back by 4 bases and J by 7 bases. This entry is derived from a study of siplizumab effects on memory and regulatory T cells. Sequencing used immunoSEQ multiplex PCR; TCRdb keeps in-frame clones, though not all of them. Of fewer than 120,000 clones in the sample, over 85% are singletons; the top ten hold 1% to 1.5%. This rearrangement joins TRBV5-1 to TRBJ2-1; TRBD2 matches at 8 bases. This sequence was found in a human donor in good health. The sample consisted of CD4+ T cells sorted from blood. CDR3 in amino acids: CASSRAGVNRNEQFF. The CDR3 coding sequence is TGCGCCAGCAGCCGAGCGGGAGTTAATAGGAATGAGCAGTTCTTC.